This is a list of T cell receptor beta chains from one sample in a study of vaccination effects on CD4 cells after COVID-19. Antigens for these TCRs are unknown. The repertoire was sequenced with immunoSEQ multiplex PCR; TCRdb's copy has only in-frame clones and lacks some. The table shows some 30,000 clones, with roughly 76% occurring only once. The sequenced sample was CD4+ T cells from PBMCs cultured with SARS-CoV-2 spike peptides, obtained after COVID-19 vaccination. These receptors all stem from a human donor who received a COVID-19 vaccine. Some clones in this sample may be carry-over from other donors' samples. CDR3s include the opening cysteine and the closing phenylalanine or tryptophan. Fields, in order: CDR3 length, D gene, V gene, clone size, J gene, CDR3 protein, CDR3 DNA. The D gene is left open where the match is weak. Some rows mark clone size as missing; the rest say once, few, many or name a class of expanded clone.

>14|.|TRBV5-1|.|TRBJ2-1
CASSQIGPYNEQFF
TGCGCCAGCAGCCAAATAGGACCCTACAATGAGCAGTTCTTC
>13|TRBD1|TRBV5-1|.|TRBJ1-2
CASSPTGNDGYTF
TGCGCCAGCAGCCCGACAGGGAACGATGGCTACACCTTC
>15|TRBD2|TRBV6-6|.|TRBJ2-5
CASSALAGGQETQYF
TGTGCCAGCAGTGCACTAGCGGGGGGCCAAGAGACCCAGTACTTC
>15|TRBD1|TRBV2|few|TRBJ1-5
CASTSGTAGNQPQHF
TGTGCCAGCACCTCGGGGACAGCTGGCAATCAGCCCCAGCATTTT
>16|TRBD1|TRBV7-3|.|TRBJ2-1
CASSLTGGIGNNEQFF
TGTGCCAGCAGCCTGACAGGGGGCATTGGCAACAATGAGCAGTTCTTC
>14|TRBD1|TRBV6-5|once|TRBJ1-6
CASTLGQGYSPLHF
TGTGCCAGCACCCTGGGACAGGGGTATTCACCCCTCCACTTT
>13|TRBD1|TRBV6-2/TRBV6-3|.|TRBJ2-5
CASSGTGKETQYF
TGTGCCAGCAGTGGGACAGGGAAAGAGACCCAGTACTTC
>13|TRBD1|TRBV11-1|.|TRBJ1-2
CASSLDRAGGYTF
TGTGCCAGCAGCCTTGACAGGGCTGGTGGCTACACCTTC
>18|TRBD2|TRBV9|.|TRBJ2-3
CASSVASGLAGRTDTQYF
TGTGCCAGCAGCGTAGCTTCGGGACTAGCGGGGCGCACAGATACGCAGTATTTT
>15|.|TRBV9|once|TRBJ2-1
CASSVEGTSYNEQFF
TGTGCCAGCAGCGTAGAGGGGACCTCCTACAATGAGCAGTTCTTC
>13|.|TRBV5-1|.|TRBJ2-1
CASSPGVYNEQFF
TGCGCCAGCAGCCCGGGAGTATACAATGAGCAGTTCTTC
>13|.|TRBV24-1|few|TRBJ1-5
CATSVGVRQPQHF
TGTGCCACCAGTGTCGGGGTGAGGCAGCCCCAGCATTTT
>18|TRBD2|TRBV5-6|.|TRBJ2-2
CASSYTRGKRGDTGELFF
TGTGCCAGCAGCTATACTCGGGGGAAGCGGGGGGACACCGGGGAGCTGTTTTTT
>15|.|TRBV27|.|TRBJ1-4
CASSPHMAEVGKLFF
TGTGCCAGCAGTCCCCATATGGCAGAGGTAGGAAAACTGTTTTTT
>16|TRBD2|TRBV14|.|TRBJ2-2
CASSPRLAGNTGELFF
TGTGCCAGCAGCCCCCGACTAGCGGGGAACACCGGGGAGCTGTTTTTT
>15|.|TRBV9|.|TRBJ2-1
CASSSGTTRVNEQFF
TGTGCCAGCAGTTCCGGGACAACCAGAGTAAATGAGCAGTTCTTC
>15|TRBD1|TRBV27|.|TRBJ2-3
CASSVDRAYTDTQYF
TGTGCCAGCAGTGTAGACAGGGCCTACACAGATACGCAGTATTTT
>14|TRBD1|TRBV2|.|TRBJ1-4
CASRRTGTNEKLFF
TGTGCCAGCAGGAGGACAGGGACTAATGAAAAACTGTTTTTT
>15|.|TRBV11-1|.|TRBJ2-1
CASSPRSGLRNEQFF
TGTGCCAGCAGCCCCCGGTCCGGGTTGAGGAATGAGCAGTTCTTC
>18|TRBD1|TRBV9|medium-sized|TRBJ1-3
CASSVGLPGQGTGNTIYF
TGTGCCAGCAGCGTAGGGCTACCGGGACAGGGCACTGGAAACACCATATATTTT
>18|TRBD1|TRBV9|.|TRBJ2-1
CASSAGDRGSSSYNEQFF
TGTGCCAGCAGCGCTGGGGACAGGGGTTCAAGCTCCTACAATGAGCAGTTCTTC
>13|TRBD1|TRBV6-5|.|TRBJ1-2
CASSYEGAYGYTF
TGTGCCAGCAGTTACGAGGGGGCGTATGGCTACACCTTC
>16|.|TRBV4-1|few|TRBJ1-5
CASSQDPGGGNQPQHF
TGCGCCAGCAGCCAGGATCCCGGGGGAGGCAATCAGCCCCAGCATTTT
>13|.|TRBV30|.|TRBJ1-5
CAWSVQEDQPQHF
TGTGCCTGGAGTGTACAGGAAGATCAGCCCCAGCATTTT
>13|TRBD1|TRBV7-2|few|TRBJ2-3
CASSLEQGDTQYF
TGTGCCAGCAGCTTGGAACAGGGGGATACGCAGTATTTT
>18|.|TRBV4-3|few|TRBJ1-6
CASSQDPPDSSYNSPLHF
TGCGCCAGCAGCCAAGATCCGCCGGATAGCTCCTATAATTCACCCCTCCACTTT
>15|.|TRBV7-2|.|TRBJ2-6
CASSLVKTGANVLTF
TGTGCCAGCAGCTTAGTGAAAACTGGGGCCAACGTCCTGACTTTC
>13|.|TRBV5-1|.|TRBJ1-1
CASSSTRNTEAFF
TGCGCCAGCAGCTCCACGCGGAACACTGAAGCTTTCTTT
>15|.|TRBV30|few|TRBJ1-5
CAWSRGWESNQPQHF
TGTGCCTGGTCCCGTGGGTGGGAGAGCAATCAGCCCCAGCATTTT
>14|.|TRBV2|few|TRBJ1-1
CASIGGDVGTEAFF
TGTGCCAGCATTGGGGGGGATGTAGGGACTGAAGCTTTCTTT
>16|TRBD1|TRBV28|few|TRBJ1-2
CASRRYGTAIRYGYTF
TGTGCCAGCAGGAGATACGGGACAGCCATCCGCTATGGCTACACCTTC
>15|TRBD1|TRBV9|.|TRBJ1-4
CASSRSGGVGEKLFF
TGTGCCAGCAGCCGGTCAGGGGGGGTAGGTGAAAAACTGTTTTTT
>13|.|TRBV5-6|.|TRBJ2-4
CASSHREGNIQYF
TGTGCCAGCAGCCACAGGGAGGGGAACATTCAGTACTTC
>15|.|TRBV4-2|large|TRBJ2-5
CASSQDGRVQETQYF
TGTGCCAGCAGCCAAGATGGACGGGTTCAAGAGACCCAGTACTTC
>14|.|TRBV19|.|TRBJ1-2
CASSADRDNYGYTF
TGTGCCAGTAGTGCGGACAGAGACAACTATGGCTACACCTTC
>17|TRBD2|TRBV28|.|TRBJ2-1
CASSLWGLAGGENEQFF
TGTGCCAGCAGTTTATGGGGATTAGCGGGGGGGGAGAATGAGCAGTTCTTC
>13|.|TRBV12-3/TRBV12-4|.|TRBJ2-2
CASSFGGRGELFF
TGTGCCAGCAGTTTTGGGGGGCGCGGGGAGCTGTTTTTT
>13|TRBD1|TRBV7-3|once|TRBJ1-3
CASGTGTGNTIYF
TGTGCCAGCGGGACAGGAACGGGGAACACCATATATTTT
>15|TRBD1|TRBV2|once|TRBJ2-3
CASTGQGIGTDTQYF
TGTGCCAGCACAGGACAGGGAATTGGCACAGATACGCAGTATTTT
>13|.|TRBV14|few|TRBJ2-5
CASSRGTLETQYF
TGTGCCAGCAGCCGGGGGACACTAGAGACCCAGTACTTC
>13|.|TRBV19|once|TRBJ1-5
CASSIQGGQPQHF
TGTGCCAGTAGTATTCAAGGCGGGCAGCCCCAGCATTTT
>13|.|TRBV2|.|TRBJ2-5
CASSAAYYGTQYF
TGTGCCAGCAGCGCAGCCTATTACGGGACCCAGTACTTC
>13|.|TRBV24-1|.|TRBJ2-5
CATSDFPQETQYF
TGTGCCACCAGTGATTTCCCGCAAGAGACCCAGTACTTC
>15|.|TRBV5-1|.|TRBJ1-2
CASSLDTTGSYGYTF
TGCGCCAGCAGCTTGGATACAACAGGGAGCTATGGCTACACCTTC
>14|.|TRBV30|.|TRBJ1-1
CASTDSPVGTEAFF
TGTGCCTCTACGGACAGCCCCGTGGGCACTGAAGCTTTCTTT
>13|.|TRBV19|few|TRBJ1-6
CASSTPVAGPLHF
TGTGCCAGTAGTACTCCCGTGGCAGGTCCACTCCACTTT
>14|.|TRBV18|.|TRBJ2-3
CASSYGQVTDTQYF
TGTGCCAGCTCTTACGGTCAGGTAACAGATACGCAGTATTTT
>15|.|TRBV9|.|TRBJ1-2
CASSPETRIGYGYTF
TGTGCCAGCAGCCCAGAGACGAGGATCGGGTATGGCTACACCTTC
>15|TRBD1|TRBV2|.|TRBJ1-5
CASSAETGGDQPQHF
TGTGCCAGCAGTGCCGAGACAGGGGGCGATCAGCCCCAGCATTTT
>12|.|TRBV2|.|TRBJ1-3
CASSVQGNTIYF
TGTGCCAGCAGTGTGCAGGGAAACACCATATATTTT
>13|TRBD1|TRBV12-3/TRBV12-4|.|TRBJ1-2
CASRPGGDYGYTF
TGTGCCAGCAGACCAGGGGGCGACTATGGCTACACCTTC
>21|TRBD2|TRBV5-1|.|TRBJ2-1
CASSPRGSGGTWRGSYNEQFF
TGCGCCAGCAGCCCCCGGGGTAGCGGGGGGACCTGGAGAGGTTCCTACAATGAGCAGTTCTTC
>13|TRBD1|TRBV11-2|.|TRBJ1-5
CASRDRGGQPQHF
TGTGCCAGCAGGGACAGGGGGGGTCAGCCCCAGCATTTT
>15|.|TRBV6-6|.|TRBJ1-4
CASSYSKGSYEKLFF
TGTGCCAGCAGTTACTCGAAGGGGAGTTATGAAAAACTGTTTTTT
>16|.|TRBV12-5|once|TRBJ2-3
CASGLAWTGGTDTQYF
TGTGCTAGTGGTTTGGCCTGGACGGGGGGCACAGATACGCAGTATTTT
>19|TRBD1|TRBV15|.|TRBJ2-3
CATSRPPGTGGFSADTQYF
TGTGCCACCAGCAGACCTCCCGGGACAGGGGGCTTTTCGGCAGATACGCAGTATTTT
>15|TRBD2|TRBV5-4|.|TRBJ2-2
CASSTGLVDPGELFF
TGTGCCAGCAGCACGGGACTAGTCGACCCCGGGGAGCTGTTTTTT
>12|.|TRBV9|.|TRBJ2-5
CASSVVGDVQYF
TGTGCCAGCAGCGTAGTTGGGGATGTTCAGTACTTC
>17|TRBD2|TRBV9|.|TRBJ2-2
CASSVGGSGAASGELFF
TGTGCCAGCAGCGTAGGAGGTAGCGGGGCGGCATCAGGGGAGCTGTTTTTT